The T cell receptor beta chain under discussion was sequenced for a study of tumor-infiltrating lymphocytes in localized non-small cell lung cancer. Study-level background: Patients included smokers and never-smokers with various histologies, some sampled after neoadjuvant chemotherapy. Tumor tissue and non-adjacent uninvolved lung came from each patient. Findings and limits, study-wide: No T-cell fraction difference was seen between IM1 and IM2 tumors. Recurrence-free survival showed no association with tumor T-cell fraction.

The sample holds a few counts of this clone. Its antigen is unidentified. Some clones are missing from TCRdb's copy, which holds only in-frame ones; the method was immunoSEQ multiplex PCR. The sample has about 16,000 clones; roughly four fifths are singletons. The V gene's germline CDR1 is DFQATT and CDR2 SNEGSKA (reference sequence). The V gene lost 5 bases and the J gene lost 8 bases, with 12 bases spanning the gap. The CDR3 has 11 amino acids. V and J are TRBV20-1 and TRBJ1-2; D perhaps matches TRBD1 (5 bases). The sample was lung tumor tissue. The TCR was taken from a human donor with non-small cell lung cancer. CDR3 sequence: CSAYGGAGYTF. CDR3 DNA sequence: TGCAGTGCTTATGGAGGGGCGGGCTACACCTTC.